The source of this TCR beta chain is a study of cytomegalovirus exposure and HLA in healthy donors. 60 Vbeta and 13 Jbeta primers were used in PCR. The table came from immunoSEQ multiplex PCR; TCRdb's copy has only in-frame clones and leaves some out. The sample shows 150,000 to 200,000 clones, roughly 80% of them seen only once. Overall study results and limits: Across HLA loci, a later analysis found differing TCR association rates, with DRB1 most and HLA-C fewest.

Concerning this clone: What it binds is not known.

The specimen was PBMCs. This TCR came from a woman under 30 in good health and CMV-seronegative.

The CDR3 DNA follows: TGTGCCAGCAGTTACTCCCCCTATGGTCGAGAGCAGTTCTTC. Its protein product is CASSYSPYGREQFF. The chain combines TRBV6-5 with TRBJ2-1, with D unclear. The V gene's germline CDR1 is MNHEY and CDR2 SVGAGI. V was shortened by 0 bases and J by 10 bases, with 13 bases between the two germline ends. This CDR3 has 14 amino acids.